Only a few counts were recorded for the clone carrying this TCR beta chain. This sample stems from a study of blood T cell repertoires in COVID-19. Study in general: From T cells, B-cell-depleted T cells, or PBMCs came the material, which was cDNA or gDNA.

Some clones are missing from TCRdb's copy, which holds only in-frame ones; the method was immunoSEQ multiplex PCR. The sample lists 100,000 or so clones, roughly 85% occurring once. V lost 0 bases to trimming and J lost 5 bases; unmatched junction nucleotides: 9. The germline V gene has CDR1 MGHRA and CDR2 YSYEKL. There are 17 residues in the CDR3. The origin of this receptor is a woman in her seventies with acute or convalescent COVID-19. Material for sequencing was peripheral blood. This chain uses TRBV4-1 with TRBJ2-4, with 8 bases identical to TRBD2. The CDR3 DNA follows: TGCGCCAGCAGCCAAGATCTAGTAGCGGGGAGTCAAAACATTCAGTACTTC. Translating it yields CASSQDLVAGSQNIQYF.